This is a list of T cell receptor beta chains from one sample in a study of blood T cell repertoires in COVID-19. The assay was immunoSEQ multiplex PCR, and TCRdb's table has in-frame clones only and misses some. The data show fewer than 200,000 clones, about four fifths seen once. The sample was peripheral blood. The receptors shown here come from a woman older than 75 with COVID-19, enrolled during active disease. The CDR3 runs from the conserved cysteine through the conserved F or W. A D gene is named only where the DNA matches it firmly. Not every row has a clone size; where given, it reads once, few, many or a size class.

clone_size: -
v_call: TRBV25-1
j_call: TRBJ2-3
d_call: TRBD2
cdr3_aa: CASSDSSGSGTQYF
cdr3_nt: TGTGCCAGCAGTGACTCTAGCGGGAGCGGTACGCAGTATTTT

clone_size: -
v_call: TRBV7-3
j_call: TRBJ2-2
d_call: -
cdr3_aa: CASSLDRRNTGELFF
cdr3_nt: TGTGCCAGCAGCTTAGACAGGCGGAACACCGGGGAGCTGTTTTTT

clone_size: -
v_call: TRBV7-2
j_call: TRBJ2-7
d_call: TRBD2
cdr3_aa: CASSLFAGVYNEQYF
cdr3_nt: TGTGCCAGCAGCTTATTTGCGGGAGTTTATAACGAGCAGTACTTC

clone_size: few
v_call: TRBV30
j_call: TRBJ1-6
d_call: -
cdr3_aa: CAWSLDRKNSPLHF
cdr3_nt: TGTGCCTGGAGTCTGGACAGAAAGAATTCACCCCTCCACTTT

clone_size: once
v_call: TRBV4-1
j_call: TRBJ2-7
d_call: -
cdr3_aa: CASSRRGPSFYEQYF
cdr3_nt: TGCGCCAGCAGCCGGCGGGGGCCCTCATTCTACGAGCAGTACTTC

clone_size: -
v_call: TRBV30
j_call: TRBJ2-7
d_call: TRBD1
cdr3_aa: CAWSVGGQYEQYF
cdr3_nt: TGTGCCTGGAGTGTAGGGGGACAGTACGAGCAGTACTTC

clone_size: -
v_call: TRBV9
j_call: TRBJ1-5
d_call: TRBD1
cdr3_aa: CASSVGQGEQPQHF
cdr3_nt: TGTGCCAGCAGCGTAGGCCAGGGGGAACAGCCCCAGCATTTT

clone_size: -
v_call: TRBV28
j_call: TRBJ2-5
d_call: TRBD1
cdr3_aa: CATLRQGSKTQYF
cdr3_nt: TGTGCCACCCTCCGACAGGGGTCAAAGACCCAGTACTTC

clone_size: -
v_call: TRBV7-9
j_call: TRBJ2-7
d_call: -
cdr3_aa: CASSLTDFEQYF
cdr3_nt: TGTGCCAGCAGCTTAACCGACTTTGAGCAGTACTTC

clone_size: few
v_call: TRBV15
j_call: TRBJ2-1
d_call: TRBD1
cdr3_aa: CATSRDGTAFNEQFF
cdr3_nt: TGTGCCACCAGCAGAGATGGGACAGCGTTCAATGAGCAGTTCTTC

clone_size: -
v_call: TRBV19
j_call: TRBJ1-5
d_call: -
cdr3_aa: CASSIDFLVGAGQPQHF
cdr3_nt: TGTGCCAGTAGTATAGATTTTCTAGTAGGGGCAGGGCAGCCCCAGCATTTT

clone_size: -
v_call: TRBV28
j_call: TRBJ2-7
d_call: TRBD2
cdr3_aa: CASRGNGRGYEQYF
cdr3_nt: TGTGCCAGCAGGGGGAACGGGAGGGGGTACGAGCAGTACTTC

clone_size: -
v_call: TRBV18
j_call: TRBJ1-2
d_call: -
cdr3_aa: CASSPGGGYGYTF
cdr3_nt: TGTGCCAGCTCACCGGGCGGAGGCTATGGCTACACCTTC

clone_size: few
v_call: TRBV6-6
j_call: TRBJ2-7
d_call: -
cdr3_aa: CASSDSAGYGNEQYF
cdr3_nt: TGTGCCAGCAGTGATAGTGCAGGATACGGCAACGAGCAGTACTTC

clone_size: few
v_call: TRBV3-1/TRBV3-2
j_call: TRBJ1-5
d_call: TRBD1
cdr3_aa: CASSRQGKYQPQHF
cdr3_nt: TGTGCCAGCAGCCGACAGGGAAAATATCAGCCCCAGCATTTT

clone_size: -
v_call: TRBV5-1
j_call: TRBJ2-5
d_call: TRBD1
cdr3_aa: CASSSVKTGQETQYF
cdr3_nt: TGCGCCAGCAGCTCGGTCAAGACAGGGCAGGAGACCCAGTACTTC

clone_size: -
v_call: TRBV9
j_call: TRBJ2-1
d_call: -
cdr3_aa: CASSVGNGEQFF
cdr3_nt: TGTGCCAGCAGCGTAGGTAACGGTGAGCAGTTCTTC

clone_size: -
v_call: TRBV28
j_call: TRBJ1-1
d_call: -
cdr3_aa: CASSPFFGGGATEAFF
cdr3_nt: TGTGCCAGCAGTCCCTTCTTTGGGGGGGGCGCTACTGAAGCTTTCTTT

clone_size: -
v_call: TRBV10-3
j_call: TRBJ2-7
d_call: TRBD2
cdr3_aa: CAISSREAYEQYF
cdr3_nt: TGTGCCATCAGTTCCCGGGAGGCCTACGAGCAGTACTTC

clone_size: -
v_call: TRBV19
j_call: TRBJ2-2
d_call: TRBD1
cdr3_aa: CASSKTGGTGELFF
cdr3_nt: TGTGCCAGTAGTAAGACAGGGGGCACCGGGGAGCTGTTTTTT

clone_size: -
v_call: TRBV24-1
j_call: TRBJ2-7
d_call: -
cdr3_aa: CATSGTHSYEQYF
cdr3_nt: TGTGCCACCTCCGGGACACACTCCTACGAGCAGTACTTC

clone_size: -
v_call: TRBV4-1
j_call: TRBJ1-6
d_call: -
cdr3_aa: CASSQDRQSSYNSPLHF
cdr3_nt: TGCGCCAGCAGCCAAGATCGACAGAGCTCCTATAATTCACCCCTCCACTTT

clone_size: -
v_call: TRBV6-2/TRBV6-3
j_call: TRBJ1-2
d_call: -
cdr3_aa: CASSYGRRGHYGYTF
cdr3_nt: TGTGCCAGCAGTTACGGTCGCAGGGGCCACTATGGCTACACCTTC

clone_size: once
v_call: TRBV27
j_call: TRBJ2-5
d_call: TRBD2
cdr3_aa: CASSPRPGLALETQYF
cdr3_nt: TGTGCCAGCAGTCCCCGCCCGGGACTAGCTCTGGAGACCCAGTACTTC

clone_size: -
v_call: TRBV11-2
j_call: TRBJ2-5
d_call: -
cdr3_aa: CASSLDSETQYF
cdr3_nt: TGTGCCAGCAGCTTAGATAGCGAGACCCAGTACTTC

clone_size: -
v_call: TRBV5-1
j_call: TRBJ1-1
d_call: TRBD1
cdr3_aa: CASSYRDRAFEAFF
cdr3_nt: TGCGCCAGCAGCTACCGGGACAGGGCATTTGAAGCTTTCTTT

clone_size: few
v_call: TRBV6-5
j_call: TRBJ2-2
d_call: TRBD2
cdr3_aa: CASSWGLAGVTGELFF
cdr3_nt: TGTGCCAGCAGTTGGGGACTAGCGGGAGTTACCGGGGAGCTGTTTTTT

clone_size: -
v_call: TRBV5-1
j_call: TRBJ2-1
d_call: TRBD2
cdr3_aa: CASSLDPSGSYNEQFF
cdr3_nt: TGCGCCAGCAGCTTGGACCCTAGCGGGTCCTACAATGAGCAGTTCTTC

clone_size: -
v_call: TRBV5-1
j_call: TRBJ2-7
d_call: TRBD1
cdr3_aa: CASSPKQGHQTYEQYF
cdr3_nt: TGCGCCAGCAGCCCAAAACAGGGGCATCAAACCTACGAGCAGTACTTC

clone_size: -
v_call: TRBV6-2/TRBV6-3
j_call: TRBJ2-7
d_call: TRBD1
cdr3_aa: CASSPTRGKGGFYEQYF
cdr3_nt: TGTGCCAGCAGCCCTACCAGGGGGAAAGGGGGCTTCTACGAGCAGTACTTC

clone_size: -
v_call: TRBV7-9
j_call: TRBJ1-2
d_call: -
cdr3_aa: CASSPPGGVTYTF
cdr3_nt: TGTGCCAGCAGTCCCCCCGGGGGAGTAACCTACACCTTC

clone_size: -
v_call: TRBV7-2
j_call: TRBJ2-3
d_call: TRBD2
cdr3_aa: CASSQLLAGGGGTDTQYF
cdr3_nt: TGTGCCAGCAGCCAATTACTAGCGGGGGGAGGAGGGACAGATACGCAGTATTTT

clone_size: once
v_call: TRBV6-2/TRBV6-3
j_call: TRBJ1-4
d_call: -
cdr3_aa: CASSYAGINEKLFF
cdr3_nt: TGTGCCAGCAGTTACGCAGGGATAAATGAAAAACTGTTTTTT

clone_size: -
v_call: TRBV7-2
j_call: TRBJ2-5
d_call: TRBD2
cdr3_aa: CASSRGTSGGLGTETQYF
cdr3_nt: TGTGCCAGCAGCCGTGGGACTAGCGGGGGGTTAGGGACAGAGACCCAGTACTTC

clone_size: -
v_call: TRBV28
j_call: TRBJ1-1
d_call: -
cdr3_aa: CASSFEQVNTEAFF
cdr3_nt: TGTGCCAGCAGTTTTGAACAGGTGAACACTGAAGCTTTCTTT

clone_size: -
v_call: TRBV11-3
j_call: TRBJ2-2
d_call: -
cdr3_aa: CASSPGNTGELFF
cdr3_nt: TGTGCCAGCAGCCCGGGGAACACCGGGGAGCTGTTTTTT

clone_size: -
v_call: TRBV9
j_call: TRBJ1-1
d_call: -
cdr3_aa: CASSGAVANTEAFF
cdr3_nt: TGTGCCAGCAGCGGTGCAGTCGCGAACACTGAAGCTTTCTTT

clone_size: -
v_call: TRBV7-9
j_call: TRBJ1-2
d_call: TRBD1
cdr3_aa: CASSLVAAAWDRGFGYTF
cdr3_nt: TGTGCCAGCAGCTTAGTAGCGGCGGCCTGGGACAGGGGTTTTGGCTACACCTTC

clone_size: -
v_call: TRBV5-1
j_call: TRBJ2-5
d_call: TRBD1
cdr3_aa: CASSSTGGSETQYF
cdr3_nt: TGCGCCAGCTCGTCGACAGGGGGCTCGGAGACCCAGTACTTC

clone_size: few
v_call: TRBV5-1
j_call: TRBJ2-1
d_call: TRBD2
cdr3_aa: CASSLAASGYQFF
cdr3_nt: TGCGCCAGCAGCTTGGCGGCTAGCGGATATCAGTTCTTC

clone_size: once
v_call: TRBV5-4
j_call: TRBJ2-5
d_call: TRBD2
cdr3_aa: CASSLELAGGPEAQYF
cdr3_nt: TGTGCCAGCAGCTTGGAGCTAGCGGGGGGGCCGGAGGCCCAGTACTTC

clone_size: -
v_call: TRBV12-3/TRBV12-4
j_call: TRBJ1-1
d_call: TRBD1
cdr3_aa: CASSRQGNTEAFF
cdr3_nt: TGTGCCAGCAGCCGACAGGGGAACACTGAAGCTTTCTTT

clone_size: -
v_call: TRBV18
j_call: TRBJ1-1
d_call: TRBD1
cdr3_aa: CASSSRTGWGTEAFF
cdr3_nt: TGTGCCAGCTCATCTCGGACAGGGTGGGGAACTGAAGCTTTCTTT

clone_size: -
v_call: TRBV3-1/TRBV3-2
j_call: TRBJ2-2
d_call: TRBD2
cdr3_aa: CGASGGPLKNTGELFF
cdr3_nt: TGTGGGGCTAGCGGGGGCCCACTCAAGAACACCGGGGAGCTGTTTTTT

clone_size: -
v_call: TRBV5-1
j_call: TRBJ2-1
d_call: TRBD2
cdr3_aa: CASSLVAGSNEQFF
cdr3_nt: TGCGCCAGCAGCTTGGTAGCGGGATCGAATGAGCAGTTCTTC

clone_size: -
v_call: TRBV11-2
j_call: TRBJ2-2
d_call: -
cdr3_aa: CASSPRIKYTGELFF
cdr3_nt: TGTGCCAGCAGCCCGAGGATAAAGTACACCGGGGAGCTGTTTTTT

clone_size: -
v_call: TRBV7-3
j_call: TRBJ2-2
d_call: -
cdr3_aa: CASSWGANTGELFF
cdr3_nt: TGTGCCAGCAGCTGGGGAGCAAACACCGGGGAGCTGTTTTTT

clone_size: -
v_call: TRBV7-8
j_call: TRBJ2-7
d_call: TRBD2
cdr3_aa: CASSSQRTSGSLGRSYEQYF
cdr3_nt: TGTGCCAGCAGCTCTCAACGGACTAGCGGGAGTTTGGGGAGGTCCTACGAGCAGTACTTC

clone_size: -
v_call: TRBV19
j_call: TRBJ1-3
d_call: -
cdr3_aa: CASSPGGLFTGNTIYF
cdr3_nt: TGTGCCAGTAGTCCCGGGGGACTGTTCACTGGAAACACCATATATTTT

clone_size: -
v_call: TRBV10-1
j_call: TRBJ2-3
d_call: -
cdr3_aa: CASSDSGHTDTQYF
cdr3_nt: TGCGCCAGCAGTGATTCGGGACACACAGATACGCAGTATTTT